The T cell receptor (beta chain) described here comes from a study of control samples from healthy donors and cancer patients. Germline loops: CDR1 SGHVS, CDR2 FQNEAQ. This CDR3 contains 15 residues. J lost 3 bases, V lost 0 bases, and 4 bases had no gene match. The table came from immunoSEQ multiplex PCR; TCRdb's copy has only in-frame clones and leaves some out. This sample has 150,000 to 200,000 clones, with just over 85% found just once. Sequencing used blood. The chain couples TRBV7-8 to TRBJ2-7, with 8 bases aligning to TRBD2. The TCR comes from a woman in her 30s in good health. The CDR3 coding sequence is TGTGCCAGCAGCTTAGCCCCGGGGACTAGCTACGAGCAGTACGTC. Translated, it gives CASSLAPGTSYEQYV.